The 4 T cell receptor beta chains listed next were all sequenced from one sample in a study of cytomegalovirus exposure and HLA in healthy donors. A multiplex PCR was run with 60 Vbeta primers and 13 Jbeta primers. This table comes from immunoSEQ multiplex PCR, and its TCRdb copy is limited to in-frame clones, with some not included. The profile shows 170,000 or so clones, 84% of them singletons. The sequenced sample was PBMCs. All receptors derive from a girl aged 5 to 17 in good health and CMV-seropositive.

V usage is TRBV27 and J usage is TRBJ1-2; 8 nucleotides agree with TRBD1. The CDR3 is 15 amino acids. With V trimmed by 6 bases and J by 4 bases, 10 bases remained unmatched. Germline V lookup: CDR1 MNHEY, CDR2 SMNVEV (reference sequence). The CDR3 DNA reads TGTGCCAGCAGCCGCCTGGGGGACAGGAGCTATGGCTACACCTTC. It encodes CASSRLGDRSYGYTF.

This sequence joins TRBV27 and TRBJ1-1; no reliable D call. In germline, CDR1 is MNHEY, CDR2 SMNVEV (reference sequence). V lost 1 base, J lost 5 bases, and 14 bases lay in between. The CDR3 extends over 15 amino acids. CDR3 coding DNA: TGTGCCAGCAGTTTATATGCTTATGGAGGGACTGAAGCTTTCTTT. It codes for CASSLYAYGGTEAFF.

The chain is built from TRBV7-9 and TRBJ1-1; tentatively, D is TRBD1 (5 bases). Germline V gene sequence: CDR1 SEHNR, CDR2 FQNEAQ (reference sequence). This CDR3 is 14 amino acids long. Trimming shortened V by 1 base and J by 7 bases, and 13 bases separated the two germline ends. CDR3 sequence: CASSLETGKFEAFF. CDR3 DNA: TGTGCCAGCAGCTTAGAAACAGGAAAGTTTGAAGCTTTCTTT.

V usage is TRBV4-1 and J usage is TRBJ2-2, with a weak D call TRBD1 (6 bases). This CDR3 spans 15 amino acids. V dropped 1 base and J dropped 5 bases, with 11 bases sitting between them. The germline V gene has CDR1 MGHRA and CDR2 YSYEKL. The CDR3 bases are TGCGCCAGCAGCCAAGCAGGGGTTAGGACCGGGGAGCTGTTTTTT. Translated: CASSQAGVRTGELFF.